The 28 T cell receptor beta chains listed next were all sequenced from one sample in a study of shared T cell receptors in the human thymus. The assay was immunoSEQ multiplex PCR, and TCRdb's table has in-frame clones only and misses some. The data hold approximately 730,000 clones, with 70% to 90% observed a single time. These sequences were also reported in another study, on human thymus T cells.

Sequencing was carried out using thymocytes. The receptor source for this set is a girl younger than two with a congenital heart defect.

The V gene is TRBV5-4, the J gene TRBJ1-2, with a weak D call TRBD1 (6 bases). The CDR3 extends over 14 amino acids. The germline V and J ends were trimmed by 4 bases and 4 bases, with 14 bases remaining between them. Germline CDR1 reads SGHNT; CDR2 reads YYREEE (reference sequence). The DNA of the CDR3 is TGTGCCAGCAGCCGTCACAGGGACCGCTATGGCTACACCTTC. Translated, it gives CASSRHRDRYGYTF.

V and J are TRBV10-3 and TRBJ2-5; 7 bases are shared with TRBD2. V lost 8 bases, J lost 11 bases, and 14 bases stayed unmatched. This CDR3 contains 13 residues. Looked up from germline, CDR1 is ENHRY and CDR2 is SYGVKD. CDR3 region: CAIGRGGTEEQYF. In nucleotides, the CDR3 is TGTGCCATCGGGAGGGGAGGAACGGAAGAGCAGTACTTC.

This chain joins TRBV7-9 and TRBJ1-2, with 7 positions matching TRBD1. The trim removed 2 bases at V and 4 bases at J, leaving 4 bases unmatched. Per germline, CDR1 SEHNR and CDR2 FQNEAQ (reference sequence). The CDR3 runs to 14 residues. DNA for the CDR3: TGTGCCAGCAGCTTATTTCCAGGGGGCTATGGCTACACCTTC. Translation gives CASSLFPGGYGYTF.

This chain joins TRBV4-1 and TRBJ2-2; possible D gene TRBD2, 5 bases. The CDR3 covers 17 residues. The germline V gene has CDR1 MGHRA and CDR2 YSYEKL. With 0 bases removed from V and 1 base from J, the gap between germline ends came to 12 bases. This CDR3 reads CASSQDGRAGNTGELFF. The CDR3 DNA sequence: TGCGCCAGCAGCCAAGACGGGCGGGCAGGGAACACCGGGGAGCTGTTTTTT.

The chain recombines TRBV28 with TRBJ1-6, with D unresolved. Germline loops: CDR1 MDHEN, CDR2 SYDVKM. The CDR3 runs to 15 residues. The V end lost 3 bases, the J end lost 6 bases, and 12 bases lay between the germline ends. The CDR3 sequence: CASSLGSSVNSPLHF. For the CDR3, the DNA is TGTGCCAGCAGTTTGGGCAGTTCCGTTAATTCACCCCTCCACTTT.

This chain links TRBV27 with TRBJ1-6, with unresolved D. V lost 2 bases and J 6 bases, leaving 14 bases between the germline ends. The germline V gene has CDR1 MNHEY and CDR2 SMNVEV (reference sequence). This CDR3 has 16 amino acids. The CDR3 protein is CASSLVSTRGNSPLHF. CDR3 coding DNA: TGTGCCAGCAGTTTAGTCTCGACGAGAGGTAATTCACCCCTCCACTTT.

This chain connects TRBV4-1 to TRBJ1-6; unclear D gene. The germline gives CDR1 MGHRA, CDR2 YSYEKL. Trimming took off 0 bases at V and 7 bases at J, with 10 bases between the two ends. The CDR3 has 15 amino acids. DNA of the CDR3: TGCGCCAGCAGCCAAGAGGGCAGGCTCAATTCACCCCTCCACTTT. Encoded protein: CASSQEGRLNSPLHF.

This clone was detected only a few times. This rearrangement joins TRBV18 to TRBJ1-2, with unresolved D. Trimming pared 0 bases from V and 2 bases from J, leaving 7 bases between. The length of the CDR3 is 14 residues. Germline V lookup: CDR1 KGHSH, CDR2 LQKENI. Here the CDR3 reads CASSPPPLNYGYTF. In DNA, the CDR3 is TGTGCCAGCTCACCACCCCCCTTGAACTATGGCTACACCTTC.

The CDR3, as DNA: TGTGCCAGCAGCTTCTGCGGGGGGAACTACAATGAGCAGTTCTTC. This gives the protein CASSFCGGNYNEQFF. The chain carries TRBV11-2 and TRBJ2-1, with 8 positions matching TRBD2. V was pared by 3 bases and J by 3 bases, with 4 bases of the junction left unmatched. The CDR3 consists of 15 residues. Per the germline V gene, CDR1 is SGHAT and CDR2 is FQNNGV.

This chain links TRBV2 with TRBJ2-1, with TRBD1 identical over 7 bases. The germline V gene has CDR1 SNHLY and CDR2 FYNNEI. The CDR3 has 13 amino acids. V was clipped by 7 bases and J by 3 bases; unmatched bases: 3. The DNA for the CDR3 is TGTGCCAGCAAGGGACAGTACTACAATGAGCAGTTCTTC. Protein sequence: CASKGQYYNEQFF. The entire variable domain, with the rest obtained from reference TRBV2 and TRBJ2-1, is as follows: EPEVTQTPSHQVTQMGQEVILRCVPISNHLYFYWYRQILGQKVEFLVSFYNNEISEKSEIFDDQFSVERPDGSNFTLKIRSTKLEDSAMYFCASKGQYYNEQFFGPGTRLTVL.

Note on this clone: A junction boundary mismatches the germline segment, possibly from a read error. The CDR3 region has the DNA TGTGCCAGCAGCTTGGGTGGGGACAGGGGGGCCCCGCATTTT. Encoded protein: CASSLGGDRGAPHF. This chain connects TRBV5-6 to TRBJ2-3; 11 bases match TRBD1. This CDR3 is built from 14 residues. Germline V gives CDR1 SGHDT, CDR2 YYEEEE.

The chain couples TRBV7-9 to TRBJ1-1, with TRBD1 identical over 7 bases. The CDR3 sequence is 17 residues long. The trim removed 7 bases at V and 2 bases at J, leaving 16 bases unmatched. Germline V gene data show CDR1 as SEHNR and CDR2 as FQNEAQ (reference sequence). CDR3 loop: CASTPRSTGQTNTEAFF. The CDR3, as DNA: TGTGCCAGCACCCCTCGTTCGACGGGACAGACCAACACTGAAGCTTTCTTT.

This CDR3 reads CASSLPTSTDTQYF. In DNA, the CDR3 is TGTGCCAGCAGCTTACCGACAAGCACAGATACGCAGTATTTT. J is TRBJ2-3 and V is TRBV7-2; D is ambiguous. The CDR3 totals 14 residues. Trimming pared 2 bases from V and 0 bases from J, leaving 6 bases between. Germline V gives CDR1 SGHTA, CDR2 FQGNSA.

The rearrangement uses TRBV28 and TRBJ1-2; D not resolved. V was clipped by 3 bases and J by 3 bases, with 8 bases between them. This CDR3 comprises 13 residues. CDR1 and CDR2 from the germline V gene are MDHEN and SYDVKM. The CDR3 DNA is TGTGCCAGCAGTTTCGCGGAACACTATGGCTACACCTTC. Amino acid sequence: CASSFAEHYGYTF.

This rearrangement joins TRBV14 to TRBJ2-6; 9 bases fit TRBD1. Trimming removed 5 bases from V and 3 bases from J; junction bases left unmatched: 11. This CDR3 has 18 amino acids. Germline loops: CDR1 SGHDN, CDR2 FVKESK. The DNA of the CDR3 is TGTGCCAGCAGCGAGGGGGGGGACAGGGCTTTTGGGGCCAACGTCCTGACTTTC. Residues: CASSEGGDRAFGANVLTF.

Written as DNA, the CDR3 is TGTGCCAGTAGTCTCCGGTCCCTCGATAAGACTACCTCGATCACCTACGAGCAGTACTTC. Amino acid sequence: CASSLRSLDKTTSITYEQYF. This chain joins TRBV19 and TRBJ2-7, with D maybe TRBD2 (5 bases). Deletions cut 5 bases from V and 2 bases from J, with 31 bases between. The CDR3 contains 20 residues. Germline V gene lookup returns CDR1 LNHDA and CDR2 SQIVND (reference sequence).

The chain combines TRBV6-5 with TRBJ1-6, with 7 bases identical to TRBD1. Germline loops: CDR1 MNHEY, CDR2 SVGAGI. The V segment lost 5 bases and the J segment 10 bases; nucleotides outside the gene matches: 11. This CDR3 is 15 amino acids long. The CDR3 region is CASSRADRDRSPLHF. CDR3 nucleotides: TGTGCCAGCAGTAGGGCCGACAGGGATCGATCACCCCTCCACTTT.

In this sample, this clone turned up once. This rearrangement joins TRBV27 to TRBJ2-3; 10 positions agree with TRBD2. Germline CDR1 and CDR2: MNHEY and SMNVEV (reference sequence). The CDR3 has 17 amino acids. With 4 bases clipped from V and 0 bases from J, the junction kept 7 bases outside the gene matches. CDR3 DNA: TGTGCCAGCAGTTCCGACCTAGCGGGGGTTAGCACAGATACGCAGTATTTT. Protein: CASSSDLAGVSTDTQYF.

The chain joins TRBV10-2 to TRBJ2-1; no clear D gene. With 7 bases removed from V and 8 bases from J, the gap between germline ends came to 9 bases. This CDR3 region has 11 residues. Germline V lookup: CDR1 WSHSY, CDR2 SAAADI. The CDR3: CASKFFDEQFF. The CDR3 DNA is TGCGCCAGCAAATTTTTCGATGAGCAGTTCTTC.

This rearrangement joins TRBV9 to TRBJ1-1; 8 nucleotides align to TRBD1. CDR1 SGDLS and CDR2 YYNGEE come from the germline V gene. The CDR3 has 15 amino acids. Losses at the gene ends were 2 bases for V and 1 base for J; bases not matched to a gene: 4. CDR3 sequence (DNA): TGTGCCAGCAGCGTCAAGGACAGGGAGAACACTGAAGCTTTCTTT. Translating it yields CASSVKDRENTEAFF.

This rearrangement joins TRBV5-4 to TRBJ2-3, with D uncertain. The germline gives CDR1 SGHNT, CDR2 YYREEE (reference sequence). V was cut by 1 base and J by 6 bases, with 12 bases left in between. CDR3 size: 14 residues. This chain's CDR3 is CASSLRSVSDTQYF. The CDR3 bases are TGTGCCAGCAGCTTGCGGAGTGTCTCTGATACGCAGTATTTT.

The CDR3 protein is CASSYHPGQGSHEQYF. The CDR3 bases are TGTGCCAGCAGTTACCATCCCGGACAGGGTTCTCACGAGCAGTACTTC. The chain carries TRBV6-5 and TRBJ2-7, with TRBD1 identical over 8 bases. Germline V gives CDR1 MNHEY, CDR2 SVGAGI. This CDR3 comprises 16 residues. The V gene end was trimmed by 2 bases and the J gene end by 5 bases; junction bases not matched to a gene: 11.

This clone was observed once. The V gene is TRBV28, the J gene TRBJ1-5; 7 positions match TRBD1. The J segment lost 2 bases and the V segment lost 2 bases, leaving 3 bases of the junction unmatched. Germline V gives CDR1 MDHEN, CDR2 SYDVKM. The CDR3 is made up of 15 amino acids. CDR3 sequence: CASSLDRAGNQPQHF. CDR3 sequence (DNA): TGTGCCAGCAGTTTAGACAGGGCAGGCAATCAGCCCCAGCATTTT.

The genes are TRBV11-2 and TRBJ2-3; possibly TRBD1 for D (6 bases). The CDR3 has 17 amino acids. CDR1 is SGHAT and CDR2 is FQNNGV in the germline V gene. V dropped 2 bases and J dropped 2 bases, with 17 bases sitting between them. As DNA, the CDR3 is TGTGCCAGCAGCTTACTGAGGGACAAGATTTTCACAGATACGCAGTATTTT. This encodes CASSLLRDKIFTDTQYF. Variable domain in full (rest from reference TRBV11-2 and TRBJ2-3): EAGVAQSPRYKIIEKRQSVAFWCNPISGHATLYWYQQILGQGPKLLIQFQNNGVVDDSQLPKDRFSAERLKGVDSTLKIQPAKLEDSAVYLCASSLLRDKIFTDTQYFGPGTRLTVL.

There are a few counts of this clone. This sequence joins TRBV4-3 and TRBJ2-5; D might be TRBD2 (5 bases). The V gene's germline CDR1 is LGHNA and CDR2 YSLEER. Trimming took 1 base from V and 1 from J, leaving 16 bases between them. The CDR3 contains 17 residues. The chain's CDR3 is CASSQVRGHNFQETQYF. CDR3 DNA: TGCGCCAGCAGCCAAGTACGGGGTCACAACTTCCAAGAGACCCAGTACTTC.

The chain uses TRBV14 and TRBJ1-6; tentative D call: TRBD1 (6 bases). V was cut by 4 bases and J by 4 bases, with 23 bases left in between. Germline V gene data show CDR1 as SGHDN and CDR2 as FVKESK. The CDR3 runs to 19 residues. In DNA form, the CDR3 reads TGTGCCAGCAGCCGTCGTACACCACCCGAAGGGGGTTATAATTCACCCCTCCACTTT. This codes for CASSRRTPPEGGYNSPLHF.

The genes are TRBV4-2 and TRBJ1-4; D call uncertain. CDR1 LGHNA and CDR2 YNFKEQ come from the germline V gene. Trimming took 0 bases from V and 4 from J, leaving 12 bases between them. CDR3 length: 16 residues. In nucleotides, the CDR3 is TGTGCCAGCAGCCAAGATCTTCCCTATTATAATGAAAAACTGTTTTTT. Translated: CASSQDLPYYNEKLFF.

J is TRBJ1-1 and V is TRBV18; D remains ambiguous. This CDR3 has 13 residues. The germline V gene has CDR1 KGHSH and CDR2 LQKENI. The V and J ends lost 0 bases and 10 bases respectively, with 12 bases between them. In DNA, the CDR3 is TGTGCCAGCTCACCACCCGCAAGAGTATCAGCTTTCTTT. Its protein product is CASSPPARVSAFF.